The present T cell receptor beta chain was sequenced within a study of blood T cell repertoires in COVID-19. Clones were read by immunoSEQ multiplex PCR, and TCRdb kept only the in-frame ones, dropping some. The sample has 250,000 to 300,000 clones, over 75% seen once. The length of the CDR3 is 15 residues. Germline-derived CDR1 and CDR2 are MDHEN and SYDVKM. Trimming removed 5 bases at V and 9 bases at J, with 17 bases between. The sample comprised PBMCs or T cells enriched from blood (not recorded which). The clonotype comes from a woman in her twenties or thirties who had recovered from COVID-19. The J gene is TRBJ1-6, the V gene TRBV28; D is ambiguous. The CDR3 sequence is CASSGSNFNGSPLHF. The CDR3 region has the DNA TGTGCCAGCAGTGGGAGTAACTTCAACGGTTCACCCCTCCACTTT.